A single sample is the source of the 26 T cell receptor beta chains below, sequenced in a study of tumor-infiltrating lymphocytes in localized non-small cell lung cancer. The repertoire was sequenced with immunoSEQ multiplex PCR; TCRdb's copy has only in-frame clones and lacks some. This sample has about 16,000 clones, with more than 65% found just once. The sequenced material came from lung tumor tissue. Receptors originate from a human donor with non-small cell lung cancer.

This clone was seen more than once but under ten times. V gene TRBV30 combines with J gene TRBJ2-5; D is uncertain. The CDR3 sequence is 11 residues long. CDR1 and CDR2 from the germline V gene are GTSNPN and SVGIG (reference sequence). V was clipped by 4 bases and J by 5 bases, with 8 bases between them. The CDR3 region has the DNA TGTGCCTGGATACGGAGCGAGACCCAGTACTTC. Translated, it gives CAWIRSETQYF.

The rearrangement uses TRBV5-1 and TRBJ1-1; the D is unclear. Germline V gene lookup returns CDR1 SGHRS and CDR2 YFSETQ. The CDR3 sequence is 14 residues long. V lost 6 bases to trimming and J lost 1 base, with 13 bases between them. CDR3 region: CASTLGPGNTEAFF. The DNA of the CDR3 is TGCGCCAGCACTCTAGGACCCGGGAACACTGAAGCTTTCTTT.

This chain joins TRBV5-5 and TRBJ1-2; D ambiguous. The V end lost 3 bases, the J end lost 6 bases, and 18 bases lay between the germline ends. CDR1 SGHKS and CDR2 YYEKEE come from the germline V gene (reference sequence). This CDR3 spans 15 amino acids. The chain's CDR3 is CASSSRRKKSDGYTF. CDR3 DNA sequence: TGTGCCAGCAGCTCCCGACGGAAGAAGTCGGATGGCTACACCTTC.

The chain has TRBV5-1 and TRBJ2-5; 11 bases fit TRBD1. CDR1 is SGHRS and CDR2 is YFSETQ in the germline V gene. The ends lost 2 bases at V and 2 bases at J; junction bases unmatched: 11. The CDR3 consists of 18 residues. The CDR3 protein is CASSFAGTGGFGQETQYF. The DNA of the CDR3 is TGCGCCAGCAGCTTCGCCGGGACAGGGGGTTTCGGGCAAGAGACCCAGTACTTC.

This chain joins TRBV7-9 and TRBJ1-1; 8 nucleotides match TRBD1. Germline lookup yields CDR1 SEHNR and CDR2 FQNEAQ (reference sequence). V lost 5 bases to trimming and J lost 4 bases; unmatched junction nucleotides: 12. The CDR3 contains 16 residues. CDR3 sequence: CASSPRQGSMGTEAFF. The CDR3 region has the DNA TGTGCCAGCAGCCCGCGACAGGGGTCCATGGGCACTGAAGCTTTCTTT.

The rearrangement joins TRBV19 to TRBJ1-1, with D perhaps matching TRBD1 (6 bases). Germline CDR1 and CDR2: LNHDA and SQIVND (reference sequence). Deletions cut 4 bases from V and 1 base from J, with 13 bases between. This CDR3 region has 15 residues. The DNA for the CDR3 is TGTGCCAGTAGTAAGACACAGGGTTGGAACACTGAAGCTTTCTTT. Its translation: CASSKTQGWNTEAFF.

The J gene is TRBJ1-2, the V gene TRBV5-6, with 8 nucleotides matching TRBD1. The V and J ends lost 1 base and 7 bases, in that order; junction bases with no gene match: 6. Germline V gene data show CDR1 as SGHDT and CDR2 as YYEEEE. This CDR3 spans 14 amino acids. The CDR3 loop is CASSLQGANGGYTF. The DNA for the CDR3 is TGTGCCAGCAGCTTGCAGGGGGCGAATGGTGGCTACACCTTC. The full variable domain, completed using reference TRBV5-6 and TRBJ1-2, is DAGVTQSPTHLIKTRGQQVTLRCSPKSGHDTVSWYQQALGQGPQFIFQYYEEEERQRGNFPDRFSGHQFPNYSSELNVNALLLGDSALYLCASSLQGANGGYTFGSGTRLTVV.

The V gene is TRBV19, the J gene TRBJ2-1, with D unresolved. The ends were cut back, 3 bases at V and 9 bases at J, with 15 bases in the middle. CDR1 LNHDA and CDR2 SQIVND come from the germline V gene (reference sequence). The CDR3 has 14 residues. The CDR3 region is CASSIVQSRTEQFF. CDR3 bases: TGTGCCAGTAGTATTGTACAGTCGCGGACTGAGCAGTTCTTC.

In its sample, this clone was seen once. V gene TRBV30 combines with J gene TRBJ2-7; 7 bases line up with TRBD1. The germline CDR1 and CDR2 sequences are GTSNPN and SVGIG (reference sequence). The CDR3 loop spans 14 amino acids. Trimming took 4 bases from V and 4 from J; bases not matched to a gene: 10. The CDR3 is CAWIPKGAMYEQYF. DNA of the CDR3: TGTGCCTGGATACCCAAGGGGGCTATGTACGAGCAGTACTTC.

V usage is TRBV7-2 and J usage is TRBJ2-3; no clear D. The length of the CDR3 is 14 residues. Germline V gives CDR1 SGHTA, CDR2 FQGNSA. V lost 5 bases to trimming and J lost 1 base, with 10 bases between them. For the CDR3, the DNA is TGTGCCAGCAGCGTAGACGCCGGCACAGATACGCAGTATTTT. Its translation: CASSVDAGTDTQYF.

The chain employs TRBV11-3 and TRBJ1-4, with D unclear. V was shortened by 2 bases and J by 10 bases, with 17 bases between the two germline ends. The length of the CDR3 is 15 residues. Germline V CDR1 and CDR2: SGHNT, YENEEA. CDR3 in amino acids: CASSLSAANLPKLFF. The CDR3, as DNA: TGTGCCAGCAGCTTATCAGCCGCTAATCTGCCAAAACTGTTTTTT.

Details on this clone: A far more abundant clone sits one base away, making this likely a read error. This chain joins TRBV5-1 and TRBJ2-7; either TRBD1 or TRBD2 may supply D (5 bases each). CDR1 and CDR2 (germline): SGHRS, YFSETQ. Trimming shortened V by 4 bases and J by 1 base, and 21 bases separated the two germline ends. CDR3 length equals 17 residues. The CDR3 bases are TGCGCCAGCAGCCAACTTCCGCGCCGGGACCGTTCCTACGAGCAGTACTTC. This gives the protein CASSQLPRRDRSYEQYF.

The chain has TRBV2 and TRBJ2-2, with TRBD1 matching over 8 bases. This CDR3 comprises 15 residues. Germline V gene lookup returns CDR1 SNHLY and CDR2 FYNNEI. The V gene end was trimmed by 7 bases and the J gene end by 2 bases; junction bases not matched to a gene: 6. The CDR3 here is CASTIGQGNTGELFF. The CDR3 DNA sequence: TGTGCCAGCACAATCGGACAGGGAAACACCGGGGAGCTGTTTTTT.

By its share, this clone is medium-sized (0.01 to 0.1%). The chain joins TRBV7-6 to TRBJ2-5; D is undetermined. Germline V gene lookup returns CDR1 SGHVS and CDR2 FNYEAQ. V lost 1 base and J 2 bases, leaving 8 bases between the germline ends. CDR3 length: 14 residues. The chain's CDR3 is CASSLEADQETQYF. The CDR3 coding sequence is TGTGCCAGCAGCTTAGAGGCGGATCAAGAGACCCAGTACTTC.

This clone was seen a single time. This chain's CDR3 is CASSLGSHYEQYF. The CDR3 DNA follows: TGTGCCAGCAGCTTAGGATCCCACTACGAGCAGTACTTC. The chain combines TRBV7-2 with TRBJ2-7; D remains ambiguous. Germline assignment: CDR1 SGHTA and CDR2 FQGNSA. V was trimmed by 1 base and J by 3 bases, leaving 7 bases between them. This CDR3 is built from 13 residues.

This clone counts as large. CDR3 residues: CASSLGSGFRDEQYF. In nucleotides, the CDR3 is TGTGCCAGCAGCTTAGGCTCTGGGTTTCGTGACGAGCAGTACTTC. V gene TRBV11-3 combines with J gene TRBJ2-7; D is unclear. The germline gives CDR1 SGHNT, CDR2 YENEEA. The CDR3 is made up of 15 amino acids. V was trimmed by 1 base and J by 5 bases, leaving 15 bases between them.

The chain joins TRBV19 to TRBJ2-2; TRBD1 aligns across 7 bases. With 10 bases clipped from V and 6 bases from J, the junction kept 11 bases outside the gene matches. CDR1 is LNHDA, CDR2 SQIVND, per germline (reference sequence). The CDR3 covers 14 residues. In DNA form, the CDR3 reads TGTGCCACTAAAGGGGGCGACGTCCCCGGGGAGCTGTTTTTT. Its translation is CATKGGDVPGELFF.

The chain uses TRBV6-1 and TRBJ1-4; D uncertain. V was pared by 6 bases and J by 1 base, with 12 bases between. CDR1 is MNHNS and CDR2 is SASEGT in the germline V gene. The CDR3 is 15 residues long. The CDR3: CASRSGGITNEKLFF. The DNA for the CDR3 is TGTGCCAGCAGATCGGGAGGCATAACTAATGAAAAACTGTTTTTT.

The genes are TRBV11-1 and TRBJ1-2; D is undetermined. The CDR3 loop spans 13 amino acids. Trimming took off 1 base at V and 3 bases at J, with 6 bases between the two ends. Germline V CDR1 and CDR2: SGHAT, FQDESV (reference sequence). The CDR3 nucleotides read TGTGCCAGCAGCTTAGGGCAGGACTATGGCTACACCTTC. It codes for CASSLGQDYGYTF.

The genes are TRBV13 and TRBJ2-1; 7 bases are a match to TRBD2. V dropped 0 bases and J dropped 2; count of bases not matched to a gene: 4. Per the germline V gene, CDR1 is PRHDT and CDR2 is FYEKMQ (reference sequence). The CDR3 consists of 16 residues. Here the CDR3 reads CASSLGPAGAYNEQFF. Written as DNA, the CDR3 is TGTGCCAGCAGCTTAGGACCGGCGGGAGCCTACAATGAGCAGTTCTTC.

The chain recombines TRBV5-1 with TRBJ2-3; TRBD1 might be the D (5 bases). Germline V lookup: CDR1 SGHRS, CDR2 YFSETQ. V gave up 1 base and J gave up 1 base, with 13 bases separating them. CDR3 length: 16 amino acids. The CDR3 protein is CASSLQGAVGTDTQYF. The CDR3 coding sequence is TGCGCCAGCAGCTTGCAAGGGGCGGTGGGCACAGATACGCAGTATTTT.

This chain joins TRBV19 and TRBJ1-1; unclear D gene. The CDR3 has 15 amino acids. Germline CDR1 and CDR2: LNHDA and SQIVND (reference sequence). V gave up 3 bases and J gave up 0 bases, with 11 bases separating them. The CDR3 here is CASSIDPNLNTEAFF. The CDR3 DNA follows: TGTGCCAGTAGTATCGATCCGAACTTGAACACTGAAGCTTTCTTT. The complete variable domain, with remaining parts taken from reference TRBV19 and TRBJ1-1, reads DGGITQSPKYLFRKEGQNVTLSCEQNLNHDAMYWYRQDPGQGLRLIYYSQIVNDFQKGDIAEGYSVSREKKESFPLTVTSAQKNPTAFYLCASSIDPNLNTEAFFGQGTRLTVV.

This clone was seen a few times. This sequence joins TRBV4-1 and TRBJ2-4; TRBD2 matches at 7 bases. The V segment lost 4 bases and the J segment 6 bases; nucleotides outside the gene matches: 12. Germline CDR1 reads MGHRA; CDR2 reads YSYEKL. The CDR3 sequence is 16 residues long. CDR3 protein: CASSLLFSGQPNIQYF. DNA of the CDR3: TGCGCCAGCAGCCTGTTATTTAGCGGGCAACCAAACATTCAGTACTTC.

The J gene is TRBJ1-2, the V gene TRBV7-2; no clear D gene. Germline V gene data show CDR1 as SGHTA and CDR2 as FQGNSA. The CDR3 covers 14 residues. V was trimmed by 1 base and J by 7 bases, leaving 13 bases between them. DNA for the CDR3: TGTGCCAGCAGCTTAGGGTCGGGAAAGGGTGGCTACACCTTC. Translating it yields CASSLGSGKGGYTF.

J is TRBJ2-2 and V is TRBV7-9; a weak D match, TRBD2 (6 bases). Trimming removed 5 bases at V and 0 bases at J, with 10 bases between. CDR3 length: 15 amino acids. The germline CDR1 and CDR2 sequences are SEHNR and FQNEAQ (reference sequence). The CDR3 sequence: CASSQGTANTGELFF. For the CDR3, the DNA is TGTGCCAGCAGCCAAGGGACTGCGAACACCGGGGAGCTGTTTTTT.

The V call is TRBV10-3, the J call TRBJ2-1; TRBD2 agrees at 8 bases. Trimming cost V 3 bases and J 8 bases; bases outside gene matches: 9. The length of the CDR3 is 15 residues. The germline CDR1 and CDR2 sequences are ENHRY and SYGVKD. In DNA form, the CDR3 reads TGTGCCATCAGTGAAGGATCGGGAGGGGGAGATGAGCAGTTCTTC. Amino acids: CAISEGSGGGDEQFF.